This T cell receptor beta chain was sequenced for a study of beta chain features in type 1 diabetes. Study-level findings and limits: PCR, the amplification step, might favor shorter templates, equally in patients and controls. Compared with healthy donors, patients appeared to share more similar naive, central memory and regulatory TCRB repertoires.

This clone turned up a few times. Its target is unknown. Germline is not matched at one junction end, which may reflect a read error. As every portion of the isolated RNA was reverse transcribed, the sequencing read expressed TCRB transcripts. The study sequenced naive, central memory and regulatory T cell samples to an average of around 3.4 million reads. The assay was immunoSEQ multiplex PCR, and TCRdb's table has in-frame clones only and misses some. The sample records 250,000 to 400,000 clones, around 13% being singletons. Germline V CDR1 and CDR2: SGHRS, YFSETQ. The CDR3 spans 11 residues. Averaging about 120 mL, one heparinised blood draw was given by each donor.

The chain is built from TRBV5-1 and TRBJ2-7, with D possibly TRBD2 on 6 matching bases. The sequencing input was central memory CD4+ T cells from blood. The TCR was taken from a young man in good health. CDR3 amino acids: CASSLAGERYF. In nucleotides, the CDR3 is TGCGCCAGCAGCTTGGCGGGAGAGCGGTACTTC.